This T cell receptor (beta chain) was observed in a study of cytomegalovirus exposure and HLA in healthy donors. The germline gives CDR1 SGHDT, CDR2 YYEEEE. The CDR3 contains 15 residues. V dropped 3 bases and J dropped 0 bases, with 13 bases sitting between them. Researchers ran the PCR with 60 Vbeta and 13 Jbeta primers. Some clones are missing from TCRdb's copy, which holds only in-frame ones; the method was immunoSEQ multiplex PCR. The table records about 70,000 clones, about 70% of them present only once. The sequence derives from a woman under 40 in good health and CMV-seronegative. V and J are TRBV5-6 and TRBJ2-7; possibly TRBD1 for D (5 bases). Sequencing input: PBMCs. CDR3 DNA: TGTGCCAGCAGCTGGGCCGTGGGGCCCTCCTACGAGCAGTACTTC. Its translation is CASSWAVGPSYEQYF.